These T cell receptor beta chains were read from a single sample in a study of cytomegalovirus exposure and HLA in healthy donors. Data came from immunoSEQ multiplex PCR; TCRdb stores just in-frame clones and leaves some out. Of under 150,000 clones listed, roughly 74% are singletons. Source material: PBMCs. These receptors were taken from a woman aged 40-49 years in good health and CMV-seropositive. Each CDR3 is given with its conserved first and last residue. The D gene is left open where the match is weak. Clone size is not always given. Where it is, it says once, few, many or a class for expanded clones.

j_gene: TRBJ1-1
v_gene: TRBV28
abundance: .
d_gene: TRBD1
CDR3nt: TGTGCCAGCACCGTCTCGTTTGGACAGGGAGTGACTGAAGCTTTCTTT
CDR3aa: CASTVSFGQGVTEAFF

j_gene: TRBJ1-1
v_gene: TRBV5-5
abundance: few
d_gene: TRBD1
CDR3nt: TGTGCCAGCAGCTTCAGGGGGGCTCTGATGAACACTGAAGCTTTCTTT
CDR3aa: CASSFRGALMNTEAFF

j_gene: TRBJ1-1
v_gene: TRBV21-1
abundance: .
d_gene: .
CDR3nt: TGTGCCAGCCCTAGAGACAGGGGGAACACTGAAGCTTTCTTT
CDR3aa: CASPRDRGNTEAFF

j_gene: TRBJ1-2
v_gene: TRBV9
abundance: .
d_gene: .
CDR3nt: TGTGCCAGCACCGGGATCGGAGGGTATGGCTACACCTTC
CDR3aa: CASTGIGGYGYTF

j_gene: TRBJ2-1
v_gene: TRBV6-1
abundance: .
d_gene: TRBD2
CDR3nt: TGTGCCAGCATAGCGGGGCTCCACTACAATGAGCAGTTCTTC
CDR3aa: CASIAGLHYNEQFF

j_gene: TRBJ2-1
v_gene: TRBV9
abundance: few
d_gene: .
CDR3nt: TGTGCCAGCAGCATATACCGGGACTACAATGAGCAGTTCTTC
CDR3aa: CASSIYRDYNEQFF

j_gene: TRBJ2-5
v_gene: TRBV27
abundance: .
d_gene: TRBD2
CDR3nt: TGTGCTACCAAGCGGGAGGGGTCACAGGAGACCCAGTACTTC
CDR3aa: CATKREGSQETQYF

j_gene: TRBJ2-7
v_gene: TRBV25-1
abundance: .
d_gene: .
CDR3nt: TGTGCCAGCAGTGACGCTCCTACCTACGAGCAGTACTTC
CDR3aa: CASSDAPTYEQYF

j_gene: TRBJ2-1
v_gene: TRBV5-4
abundance: few
d_gene: .
CDR3nt: TGTGCCAGCAGCTTGGGCACGGGGATCTACAATGAGCAGTTCTTC
CDR3aa: CASSLGTGIYNEQFF

j_gene: TRBJ2-1
v_gene: TRBV5-1
abundance: .
d_gene: .
CDR3nt: TGCGCCAGCAGGCGTAGTCAGGACAATGAGCAGTTCTTC
CDR3aa: CASRRSQDNEQFF

j_gene: TRBJ2-7
v_gene: TRBV6-5
abundance: .
d_gene: TRBD1
CDR3nt: TGTGCCAGCAGAGGGACCGGGACAGCTACCTACGAGCAGTACTTC
CDR3aa: CASRGTGTATYEQYF

j_gene: TRBJ2-7
v_gene: TRBV13
abundance: .
d_gene: TRBD1
CDR3nt: TGTGCCAGCAGCTCCCGGACAGGGGTCTACGAGCAGTACTTC
CDR3aa: CASSSRTGVYEQYF

j_gene: TRBJ1-2
v_gene: TRBV7-2
abundance: once
d_gene: .
CDR3nt: TGTGCCAGCAGCCTATACAGGGAGGGTGGCTACACCTTC
CDR3aa: CASSLYREGGYTF

j_gene: TRBJ2-7
v_gene: TRBV10-3
abundance: .
d_gene: .
CDR3nt: TGTGCCACCCATAGCGAAAGCTACGAGCAGTACTTC
CDR3aa: CATHSESYEQYF

j_gene: TRBJ1-2
v_gene: TRBV9
abundance: once
d_gene: .
CDR3nt: TGTGCCAGCAAACTGATAACAGGAACCTATGGCTACACCTTC
CDR3aa: CASKLITGTYGYTF

j_gene: TRBJ1-3
v_gene: TRBV7-9
abundance: .
d_gene: TRBD1
CDR3nt: TGTGCCAGCAGCTTCCTGAGAGTGACAGGGACGGGAGACACCATATATTTT
CDR3aa: CASSFLRVTGTGDTIYF

j_gene: TRBJ1-5
v_gene: TRBV6-7
abundance: many
d_gene: TRBD1
CDR3nt: TGTGCCAGCAGTTACCTTAGCTATGGGACAGGGACTTACAATCAGCCCCAGCATTTT
CDR3aa: CASSYLSYGTGTYNQPQHF

j_gene: TRBJ2-7
v_gene: TRBV5-1
abundance: .
d_gene: .
CDR3nt: TGCGCCAGCAGCTTACTCCAGGGATACGAGCAGTACTTC
CDR3aa: CASSLLQGYEQYF